Listed below are T cell receptor beta chains from one sample, sequenced in a study of response to subunit inactivated influenza vaccine. TCRdb redid the calling of the RT-PCR reads with MiXCR, one entry per CDR3 protein. The sample holds 630,000 or so distinct CDR3 sequences, approximately 14% seen once. The source was PBMCs from blood, collected 11 to 12 days after vaccination. These receptors came from a man in his fifties who received an inactivated influenza vaccine. CDR3s include the opening cysteine and the closing phenylalanine or tryptophan. A D gene is named only where the DNA matches it firmly. A row's size may be missing; if present it is once, few, many or a size class.

D gene: .
J gene: TRBJ2-1
V gene: TRBV5-1
clone size: few
CDR3 DNA: TGCGCCAGCAGCTTAATACAGGGATTGGATGAGCAGTTCTTC
CDR3 protein: CASSLIQGLDEQFF

D gene: .
J gene: TRBJ2-7
V gene: TRBV4-1
clone size: .
CDR3 DNA: TGCGCCAGCAGCCAAGACTGGACCTACGAGCAGTACTTC
CDR3 protein: CASSQDWTYEQYF

D gene: .
J gene: TRBJ1-1
V gene: TRBV11-2
clone size: .
CDR3 DNA: TGTGCCAGCAGCACCGCGGACAGGAACACTGAAGCTTTCTTT
CDR3 protein: CASSTADRNTEAFF

D gene: .
J gene: TRBJ1-1
V gene: TRBV7-2
clone size: .
CDR3 DNA: TGTGCCAGCAGCTTTACCCAGGGAAACACTGAAGCTTTCTTT
CDR3 protein: CASSFTQGNTEAFF

D gene: TRBD1
J gene: TRBJ2-7
V gene: TRBV10-3
clone size: few
CDR3 DNA: TGTGCCATCAGTGGGACAGGGGGTCCATACGAGCAGTACTTC
CDR3 protein: CAISGTGGPYEQYF

D gene: TRBD1
J gene: TRBJ2-1
V gene: TRBV12-3/TRBV12-4
clone size: many
CDR3 DNA: TGTGCCAGCAGTTCCTCGGACAGGGTGCTTTACAATGAGCAGTTCTTC
CDR3 protein: CASSSSDRVLYNEQFF

D gene: .
J gene: TRBJ2-7
V gene: TRBV7-2
clone size: few
CDR3 DNA: TGTGCCAGCAGCCCGGGCCTGGTCTCCTACGAGCAGTACTTC
CDR3 protein: CASSPGLVSYEQYF

D gene: .
J gene: TRBJ1-1
V gene: TRBV6-6
clone size: many
CDR3 DNA: TGTGCCAGCAGTCCCGGAGCTGAAGCTTTCTTT
CDR3 protein: CASSPGAEAFF

D gene: .
J gene: TRBJ2-2
V gene: TRBV7-9
clone size: many
CDR3 DNA: TGTGCCAGCAGCGGGCGGACTCACACCGGGGAGCTGTTTTTT
CDR3 protein: CASSGRTHTGELFF

D gene: .
J gene: TRBJ2-7
V gene: TRBV6-1
clone size: .
CDR3 DNA: TGTGCCAGCATTGCAGGGAATTCCTACGAGCAGTACTTC
CDR3 protein: CASIAGNSYEQYF

D gene: .
J gene: TRBJ2-1
V gene: TRBV24-1
clone size: many
CDR3 DNA: TGTGCCACTAGGGGGTCGGGGTCCTACAATGAGCAGTTCTTC
CDR3 protein: CATRGSGSYNEQFF